The source of this T cell receptor (beta chain) is a study of siplizumab effects on memory and regulatory T cells. Overall study results and limits: Just a small share of alloreactive clones was traced back to unstimulated subsets. Siplizumab significantly reduced alloreactive sequences traceable to unstimulated CD4+ memory cells.

Details on this clone: Antigen: not known.

The V and J ends lost 6 bases and 3 bases respectively, with 11 bases between them. Germline V gene sequence: CDR1 MNHEY, CDR2 SVGAGI. The CDR3 contains 13 residues. Produced via immunoSEQ multiplex PCR; TCRdb's table is partial and in-frame only. Of roughly 64,000 clones detected, 95% to 98% appear once; the ten largest clones hold 0.095%. The clonotype was recovered from a human donor in good health. Sequenced input: naive CD8+ T cells sorted from blood. The rearrangement joins TRBV6-5 to TRBJ1-1, with unresolved D. The CDR3 spells CASSMLEDTEAFF. CDR3 sequence (DNA): TGTGCCAGCAGCATGTTAGAGGACACTGAAGCTTTCTTT.